This entry describes one TCR beta chain. The antigen is undetermined. The entry originates in a study of glioma-infiltrating T cells. Study overall: Samples included WHO grade II oligodendrogliomas or astrocytomas and initial-diagnosis grade IV glioblastomas. The study, taken as a whole, reports: Patients with low tissue-blood divergence carried a signature set of shared blood CDR3 motifs.

TCR alpha and beta CDR3 regions were amplified from RNA using iRepertoire nested multiplex PCR. Input was 100-400 ng of tissue mRNA or PBMC total RNA. TCRdb used MiXCR to reprocess the multiplex PCR reads, holding one entry per CDR3 protein. This sample has around 350,000 distinct CDR3 sequences, with roughly 41% found just once. Germline assignment: CDR1 MNHNS and CDR2 SASEGT. The CDR3 runs 13 residues. V shed 9 bases and J shed 7 bases, with 18 bases lying between them. Sequencing used glioma tissue, nonneoplastic brain tissue, or PBMCs (not recorded which). V gene TRBV6-1 combines with J gene TRBJ1-1; no definite D call. This clonotype originated in a human donor with low-grade glioma or glioblastoma, undergoing nonglioma brain surgery, or in good health (not recorded which). The CDR3 here is CARSSPPGIEAFF. The DNA of the CDR3 is TGTGCCAGGAGTTCCCCCCCCGGTATTGAAGCTTTCTTT.